Listed here is a single T cell receptor (beta chain). The source of the sample is a study of T cell changes during pregnancy in multiple sclerosis. CDR3 length: 20 amino acids. V gave up 3 bases and J gave up 0 bases; unmatched junction bases: 20. Germline CDR1 GTSNPN, CDR2 SVGIG (reference sequence). Here immunoSEQ multiplex PCR was the method, and the copy in TCRdb shows in-frame clones only, minus some. The repertoire holds tens of thousands of clones, 94% seen once, with around 0.84% in the top ten. Sequenced here: peripheral blood, sampled in the third trimester of pregnancy. This clonotype originated in a female donor with multiple sclerosis, enrolled in a pregnancy study. The chain uses TRBV30 and TRBJ2-7; 10 bases are shared with TRBD2. The CDR3 DNA follows: TGTGCCTGGAGCGAAGGGCCGGGGGCTTCTAGCGGGAGTATCTCCTACGAGCAGTACTTC. It encodes CAWSEGPGASSGSISYEQYF.